This TCR beta chain was identified during a study of regulatory and conventional T cells in RAG deficiency. The assay was immunoSEQ multiplex PCR, and TCRdb's table has in-frame clones only and misses some. The table has approximately 30,000 clones, 95% to 96% seen once. The CDR3 sequence is 13 residues long. V trimming: 2 bases; J trimming: 5 bases; junction bases outside the gene matches: 2. CDR1 SEHNR and CDR2 FQNEAQ come from the germline V gene (reference sequence). General observations from the study: Compared with controls, unique Treg TCR beta sequences dropped roughly 96-fold in Omenn syndrome and CID/AS. In Omenn syndrome, sorted "Tregs" may be peripherally activated cells.

The sorted conventional CD4+ T cells were CD25-low and CD127-high, with genomic DNA sequenced. With regard to this clone: Its antigen is currently unknown.

These records were also assigned to another study, of regulatory T cells. That source reports: Primers: 52 TRBV forward and 13 TRBJ reverse.

V and J are TRBV7-9 and TRBJ1-2, with 7 bases that match TRBD1. The TCR was taken from a human donor in good health. The sequencing sample was made of CD25- CD4+ T cells sorted from blood. CDR3 amino acids: CASSLTGEYGYTF. DNA for the CDR3: TGTGCCAGCAGCTTAACAGGGGAATATGGCTACACCTTC.